These 26 T cell receptor beta chains were all obtained from the same sample, sequenced in a study of T cell changes during pregnancy in multiple sclerosis. Method: immunoSEQ multiplex PCR; TCRdb's copy keeps in-frame clones and lacks some. Of 52,000 or so clones detected, over 90% appear once; the ten largest clones hold about 0.28%. Sequenced material: CD4+ T cells from peripheral blood mononuclear cells, taken in the second trimester of pregnancy. The receptors come from a female donor with multiple sclerosis, enrolled in a pregnancy study.

This chain links TRBV6-5 with TRBJ1-2, with TRBD1 as a possible D gene (6 bases). CDR1 MNHEY and CDR2 SVGAGI come from the germline V gene. This CDR3 comprises 12 residues. V was trimmed by 6 bases and J by 5 bases, leaving 10 bases between them. Here the CDR3 DNA reads TGTGCCAGCAGGGACAGTCTTTATGGCTACACCTTC. This translates into CASRDSLYGYTF.

This chain links TRBV7-8 with TRBJ1-2; 8 bases line up with TRBD1. V dropped 2 bases and J dropped 0; count of bases not matched to a gene: 5. Germline V gene lookup returns CDR1 SGHVS and CDR2 FQNEAQ. This CDR3 contains 16 residues. Here the CDR3 reads CASSLHQGAANYGYTF. The CDR3 bases are TGTGCCAGCAGCTTACATCAGGGGGCGGCTAACTATGGCTACACCTTC.

The J gene is TRBJ2-1, the V gene TRBV9; a possible D gene is TRBD2 (5 bases). This CDR3 region has 15 residues. The V end lost 2 bases, the J end lost 3 bases, and 12 bases lay between the germline ends. The V gene's germline CDR1 is SGDLS and CDR2 YYNGEE. The CDR3 here is CASSVAGESYNEQFF. DNA of the CDR3: TGTGCCAGCAGCGTGGCGGGCGAAAGCTACAATGAGCAGTTCTTC.

The V call is TRBV7-9, the J call TRBJ1-5; 7 bases are a match to TRBD1. This CDR3 spans 14 amino acids. Germline values: CDR1 SEHNR, CDR2 FQNEAQ (reference sequence). Trimming removed 1 base from V and 7 bases from J; junction bases left unmatched: 4. This chain's CDR3 is CASSLGGGLQPQHF. In DNA form, the CDR3 reads TGTGCCAGCAGCTTAGGAGGGGGCCTGCAGCCCCAGCATTTT.

The rearrangement joins TRBV30 to TRBJ1-5; a weak D match, TRBD1 (6 bases). The CDR3 runs 15 residues. The germline V and J ends were trimmed by 2 bases and 4 bases, with 15 bases remaining between them. Germline lookup yields CDR1 GTSNPN and CDR2 SVGIG (reference sequence). CDR3 sequence: CAWSKPVRGNQPQHF. The CDR3 DNA is TGTGCCTGGAGTAAACCCGTCAGGGGAAATCAGCCCCAGCATTTT.

The J gene is TRBJ1-5, the V gene TRBV2; 9 nucleotides match TRBD1. Per germline, CDR1 SNHLY and CDR2 FYNNEI. V shed 4 bases, J shed 7 bases, and the junction held 8 bases outside the gene matches. CDR3 length: 15 residues. CDR3 coding DNA: TGTGCCAGCAGTGGTTTGGGGACAGGGATCCAGCCCCAGCATTTT. Its protein is CASSGLGTGIQPQHF.

V gene TRBV2 combines with J gene TRBJ1-2; no firm D call. Trimming took off 5 bases at V and 8 bases at J, with 18 bases between the two ends. This CDR3 has 14 amino acids. Per germline, CDR1 SNHLY and CDR2 FYNNEI. CDR3 in amino acids: CASSLEGLAGGYTF. DNA of the CDR3: TGTGCCAGCAGTCTTGAGGGTCTGGCTGGAGGCTACACCTTC. The full variable domain, completed using reference TRBV2 and TRBJ1-2, is EPEVTQTPSHQVTQMGQEVILRCVPISNHLYFYWYRQILGQKVEFLVSFYNNEISEKSEIFDDQFSVERPDGSNFTLKIRSTKLEDSAMYFCASSLEGLAGGYTFGSGTRLTVV.

In this sample, this clone turned up once. The V call is TRBV5-4, the J call TRBJ2-7; D is possibly TRBD1 (6 bases). Germline CDR1 is SGHNT and CDR2 is YYREEE (reference sequence). This CDR3 region has 14 residues. V was trimmed by 4 bases and J by 2 bases, leaving 13 bases between them. This CDR3 is CASSLQGRPYEQYF. CDR3 bases: TGTGCCAGCAGCCTCCAGGGGCGGCCCTACGAGCAGTACTTC.

This sequence joins TRBV27 and TRBJ1-2, with D tentatively TRBD1 (6 bases). Germline assignment: CDR1 MNHEY and CDR2 SMNVEV (reference sequence). Between the trimmed V and J ends, which lost 4 bases and 8 bases, there was a span of 14 bases. The CDR3 covers 13 residues. Here the CDR3 reads CASSSTGRWGYTF. The CDR3 nucleotides are TGTGCCAGCAGTTCGACAGGCCGGTGGGGCTACACCTTC.

J is TRBJ1-2 and V is TRBV6-1; 11 bases agree with TRBD1. The V segment lost 7 bases and the J segment 3 bases; nucleotides outside the gene matches: 4. This CDR3 is built from 14 residues. Per germline, CDR1 MNHNS and CDR2 SASEGT. CDR3 DNA sequence: TGTGCCAGCACCGGACAGGGGGCGGACTATGGCTACACCTTC. It encodes CASTGQGADYGYTF.

CDR3 residues: CATSRDLSGNTIYF. CDR3 coding DNA: TGTGCCACCAGCAGAGATCTTTCCGGAAACACCATATATTTT. J is TRBJ1-3 and V is TRBV15; D is undetermined. The germline V and J ends were trimmed by 0 bases and 4 bases, with 7 bases remaining between them. The CDR3 covers 14 residues. Germline V gene data show CDR1 as LNHNV and CDR2 as YYDKDF (reference sequence).

This chain connects TRBV29-1 to TRBJ1-1, with 7 bases that match TRBD1. CDR1 and CDR2 (germline): SQVTM, ANQGSEA. With V trimmed by 6 bases and J by 4 bases, 8 bases remained unmatched. The CDR3 extends over 13 amino acids. The CDR3 loop reads CSVAPGGLTEAFF. CDR3 DNA sequence: TGCAGCGTGGCCCCAGGGGGACTCACTGAAGCTTTCTTT.

The rearrangement joins TRBV9 to TRBJ2-3, with 10 bases matching TRBD2. This CDR3 region has 20 residues. Trimming removed 4 bases from V and 1 base from J; junction bases left unmatched: 18. Germline assignment: CDR1 SGDLS and CDR2 YYNGEE. CDR3 sequence (DNA): TGTGCCAGCAGCCTCAAGGGCGCGCTAGCGGGGGCCGCTGGCACAGATACGCAGTATTTT. Amino acid sequence: CASSLKGALAGAAGTDTQYF.

This sequence joins TRBV15 and TRBJ1-1; D perhaps matches TRBD1 (6 bases). There are 15 residues in the CDR3. Trimming removed 8 bases at V and 3 bases at J, with 19 bases between. CDR1 and CDR2 (germline): LNHNV, YYDKDF (reference sequence). CDR3 sequence reads: CATGGAAQQDTEAFF. The DNA of the CDR3 is TGTGCCACCGGGGGGGCAGCCCAGCAGGACACTGAAGCTTTCTTT. The full variable domain, in which reference TRBV15 and TRBJ1-1 provide the parts outside the CDR3, is DAMVIQNPRYQVTQFGKPVTLSCSQTLNHNVMYWYQQKSSQAPKLLFHYYDKDFNNEADTPDNFQSRRPNTSFCFLDIRSPGLGDTAMYLCATGGAAQQDTEAFFGQGTRLTVV.

This clone was seen only once. The rearrangement links TRBV19 to TRBJ1-2, with D unresolved. The CDR3 has 15 residues. Between the trimmed V and J ends, which lost 0 bases and 5 bases, there was a span of 13 bases. Germline V gene data show CDR1 as LNHDA and CDR2 as SQIVND (reference sequence). The CDR3, as DNA: TGTGCCAGTAGTATAGATTCCGCTTTTGCGTATGGCTACACCTTC. Translation gives CASSIDSAFAYGYTF.

J is TRBJ2-5 and V is TRBV6-1, with 7 bases fitting TRBD2. V was clipped by 7 bases and J by 4 bases; unmatched bases: 9. Germline CDR1 reads MNHNS; CDR2 reads SASEGT. This CDR3 has 14 amino acids. CDR3 loop: CASNPRLAVETQYF. In DNA form, the CDR3 reads TGTGCCAGCAATCCTCGACTAGCCGTAGAGACCCAGTACTTC.

The chain links TRBV6-5 to TRBJ2-5; D perhaps matches TRBD1 (5 bases). With 4 bases removed from V and 5 bases from J, the gap between germline ends came to 14 bases. The germline gives CDR1 MNHEY, CDR2 SVGAGI. The CDR3 runs 14 residues. CDR3: CASSFGATRETQYF. CDR3 DNA: TGTGCCAGCAGTTTTGGGGCGACGAGGGAGACCCAGTACTTC.

J is TRBJ2-3 and V is TRBV27, with TRBD2 matching 7 bases. Germline CDR1 MNHEY, CDR2 SMNVEV (reference sequence). Losses at the gene ends were 8 bases for V and 11 bases for J; bases not matched to a gene: 19. The CDR3 contains 15 residues. The CDR3 here is CASLQWAGAPVGQYF. The CDR3 nucleotides are TGTGCCAGCCTTCAGTGGGCGGGAGCCCCAGTGGGGCAGTATTTT.

The rearrangement links TRBV7-8 to TRBJ2-7; no firm D call. This CDR3 is built from 11 residues. Germline values: CDR1 SGHVS, CDR2 FQNEAQ. The V end lost 5 bases, the J end lost 3 bases, and 5 bases lay between the germline ends. CDR3 sequence reads: CASSRGYEQYF. The CDR3 nucleotides are TGTGCCAGCAGCCGAGGCTACGAGCAGTACTTC.

The V call is TRBV7-2, the J call TRBJ2-7, with 11 nucleotides matching TRBD2. The CDR3 totals 15 residues. V lost 4 bases and J lost 2; bases outside the gene matches: 4. Germline CDR1 and CDR2: SGHTA and FQGNSA. DNA of the CDR3: TGTGCCAGCAGCTCCCTAGCGGGGGGCCCCTACGAGCAGTACTTC. Its protein is CASSSLAGGPYEQYF.

This rearrangement joins TRBV20-1 to TRBJ2-7; 7 nucleotides align to TRBD2. With 6 bases clipped from V and 5 bases from J, the junction kept 4 bases outside the gene matches. Germline V gene data show CDR1 as DFQATT and CDR2 as SNEGSKA (reference sequence). There are 11 residues in the CDR3. CDR3 sequence (DNA): TGCAGTGCGGGGGGGGTGGACGAGCAGTACTTC. It specifies CSAGGVDEQYF.

The V gene is TRBV7-6, the J gene TRBJ2-1; 8 bases are a match to TRBD2. Germline V gene lookup returns CDR1 SGHVS and CDR2 FNYEAQ. V was pared by 5 bases and J by 0 bases, with 9 bases of the junction left unmatched. The CDR3 consists of 17 residues. DNA of the CDR3: TGTGCCAGCAGCCCCTCAGTAGCGGGGAGCTCCTACAATGAGCAGTTCTTC. Encoded protein: CASSPSVAGSSYNEQFF.

The chain combines TRBV7-9 with TRBJ2-7; D is unclear. This CDR3 is 14 amino acids long. With 4 bases removed from V and 0 bases from J, the gap between germline ends came to 10 bases. Germline CDR1 SEHNR, CDR2 FQNEAQ (reference sequence). The DNA of the CDR3 is TGTGCCAGCAGCTCCCTGGGCCCCTCCTACGAGCAGTACTTC. Translation: CASSSLGPSYEQYF.

The V and J genes are TRBV18 and TRBJ1-4; a weak D match, TRBD1 (6 bases). This CDR3 comprises 13 residues. V lost 11 bases and J 7 bases, leaving 17 bases between the germline ends. Per germline, CDR1 KGHSH and CDR2 LQKENI. The CDR3: CAGRDTTREKLFF. The CDR3 bases are TGTGCCGGCCGGGACACAACTCGTGAAAAACTGTTTTTT.

The rearrangement joins TRBV9 to TRBJ2-7; 16 positions match TRBD2. CDR3 length: 18 amino acids. V shed 2 bases, J shed 4 bases, and the junction held 9 bases outside the gene matches. Germline-derived CDR1 and CDR2 are SGDLS and YYNGEE. The CDR3 bases are TGTGCCAGCAGCGTGGATCCCGGGACTAGCGGGAGGGGGTACGAGCAGTACTTC. It is translated as CASSVDPGTSGRGYEQYF.

The chain carries TRBV7-2 and TRBJ2-2; 10 nucleotides agree with TRBD2. In germline, CDR1 is SGHTA, CDR2 FQGNSA. The V and J ends lost 2 bases and 5 bases, in that order; junction bases with no gene match: 5. CDR3 length: 16 amino acids. CDR3 residues: CASSLSGGARTGELFF. The CDR3 bases are TGTGCCAGCAGCTTAAGCGGGGGGGCTAGAACCGGGGAGCTGTTTTTT.